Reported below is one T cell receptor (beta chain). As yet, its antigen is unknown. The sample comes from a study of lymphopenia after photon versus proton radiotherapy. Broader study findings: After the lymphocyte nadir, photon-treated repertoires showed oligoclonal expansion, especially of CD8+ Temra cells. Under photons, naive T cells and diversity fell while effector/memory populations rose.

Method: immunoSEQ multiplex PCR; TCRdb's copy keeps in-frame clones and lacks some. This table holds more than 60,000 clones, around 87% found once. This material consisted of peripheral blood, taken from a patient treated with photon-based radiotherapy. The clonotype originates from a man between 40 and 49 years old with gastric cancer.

CDR3 DNA: TGTGCCAGCAGCTTAGCCCCTAATGGCTACGAGCAGTACTTC. This codes for CASSLAPNGYEQYF. This rearrangement joins TRBV7-6 to TRBJ2-7; D not resolved. Germline assignment: CDR1 SGHVS and CDR2 FNYEAQ. This CDR3 spans 14 amino acids. V dropped 0 bases and J dropped 3 bases, with 9 bases sitting between them.